This TCR beta chain stems from a study of cytomegalovirus exposure and HLA in healthy donors. PCR used 60 Vbeta primers and 13 Jbeta primers. Assay: immunoSEQ multiplex PCR; the TCRdb copy retains only in-frame clones and omits some. The sample consists of approximately 130,000 clones, 70% to 85% of them appearing once. The CDR3 length is 14 residues. Germline V gene lookup returns CDR1 SGHRS and CDR2 YFSETQ. The ends lost 0 bases at V and 10 bases at J; junction bases unmatched: 8. The chain carries TRBV5-1 and TRBJ1-2, with 8 positions matching TRBD1. This clonotype was sampled from a boy aged 2 to 9 in good health and CMV-seronegative. The sequenced sample consisted of PBMCs. The CDR3 is CASSLERTGRIYTF. The DNA for the CDR3 is TGCGCCAGCAGCTTGGAACGGACAGGGAGAATCTACACCTTC. Drawing the rest from reference TRBV5-1 and TRBJ1-2, the complete variable domain is KAGVTQTPRYLIKTRGQQVTLSCSPISGHRSVSWYQQTPGQGLQFLFEYFSETQRNKGNFPGRFSGRQFSNSRSEMNVSTLELGDSALYLCASSLERTGRIYTFGSGTRLTVV.